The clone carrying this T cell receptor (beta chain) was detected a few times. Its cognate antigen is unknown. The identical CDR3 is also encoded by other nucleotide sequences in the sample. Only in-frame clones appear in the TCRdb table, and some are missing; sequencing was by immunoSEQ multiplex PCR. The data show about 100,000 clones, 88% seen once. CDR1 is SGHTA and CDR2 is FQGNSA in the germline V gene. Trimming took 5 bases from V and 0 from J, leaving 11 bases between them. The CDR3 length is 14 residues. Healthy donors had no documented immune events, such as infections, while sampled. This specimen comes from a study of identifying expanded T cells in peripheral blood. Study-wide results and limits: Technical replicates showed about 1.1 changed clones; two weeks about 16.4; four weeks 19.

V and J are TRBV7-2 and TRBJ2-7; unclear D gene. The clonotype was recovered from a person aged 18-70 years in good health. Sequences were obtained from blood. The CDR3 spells CASSPWTSSYEQYF. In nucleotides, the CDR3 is TGTGCCAGCAGCCCCTGGACGAGCTCCTACGAGCAGTACTTC.